This section outlines one TCR beta chain sequence together with its context. Its antigen is currently unknown. V lost 0 bases and J lost 6, with 11 bases in between. Per germline, CDR1 SGDLS and CDR2 YYNGEE. There are 14 residues in the CDR3. This record belongs to a study of long-term antiretroviral therapy in people with HIV. Study-wide results and caveats: Among HIV repertoires, CDR3 length ranges were narrower than those of controls.

With survey level as its setting, the immunoSEQ assay was v3.0. The table came from immunoSEQ multiplex PCR; TCRdb's copy has only in-frame clones and leaves some out. The sample holds about 39,000 clones, 85% to 90% seen once. The chain couples TRBV9 to TRBJ2-3; D perhaps matches TRBD2 (6 bases). Source: unsorted PBMCs, taken 1.2 years after starting antiretroviral therapy. This sequence originates from a woman in her forties or fifties with HIV. CDR3 residues: CASSVDGDWDTQYF. The CDR3 region has the DNA TGTGCCAGCAGCGTAGACGGGGACTGGGATACGCAGTATTTT. Complete variable domain (other parts from reference TRBV9 and TRBJ2-3): DSGVTQTPKHLITATGQRVTLRCSPRSGDLSVYWYQQSLDQGLQFLIQYYNGEERAKGNILERFSAQQFPDLHSELNLSSLELGDSALYFCASSVDGDWDTQYFGPGTRLTVL.